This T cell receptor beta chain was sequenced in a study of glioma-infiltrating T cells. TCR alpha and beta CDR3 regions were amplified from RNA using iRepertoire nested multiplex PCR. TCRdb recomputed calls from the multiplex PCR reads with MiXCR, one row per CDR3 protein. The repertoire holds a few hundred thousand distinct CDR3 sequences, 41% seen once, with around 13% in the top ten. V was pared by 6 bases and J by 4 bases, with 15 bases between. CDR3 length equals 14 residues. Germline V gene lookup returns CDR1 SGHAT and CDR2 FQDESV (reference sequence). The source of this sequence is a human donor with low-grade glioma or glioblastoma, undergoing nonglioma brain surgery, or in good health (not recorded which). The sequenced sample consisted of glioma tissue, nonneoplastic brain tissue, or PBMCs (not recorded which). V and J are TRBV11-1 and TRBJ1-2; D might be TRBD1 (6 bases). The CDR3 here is CASSSGGLTYGYTF. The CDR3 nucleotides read TGTGCCAGCAGTTCCGGGGGCCTTACCTATGGCTACACCTTC.